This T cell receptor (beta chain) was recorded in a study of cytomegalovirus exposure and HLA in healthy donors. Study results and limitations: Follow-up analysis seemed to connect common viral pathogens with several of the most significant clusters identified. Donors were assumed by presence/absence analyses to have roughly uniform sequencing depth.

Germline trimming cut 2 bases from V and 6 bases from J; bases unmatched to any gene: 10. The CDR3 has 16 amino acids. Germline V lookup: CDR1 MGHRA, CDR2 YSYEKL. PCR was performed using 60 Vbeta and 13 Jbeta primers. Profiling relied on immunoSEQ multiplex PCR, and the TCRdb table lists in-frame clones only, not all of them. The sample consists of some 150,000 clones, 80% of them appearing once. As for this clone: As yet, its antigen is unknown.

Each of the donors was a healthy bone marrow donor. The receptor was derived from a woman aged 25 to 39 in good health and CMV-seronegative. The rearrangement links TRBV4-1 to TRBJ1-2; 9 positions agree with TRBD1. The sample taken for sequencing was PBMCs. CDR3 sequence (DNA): TGCGCCAGCAGCCAACCTACCCTGAGGGACAGGGATGGCTACACCTTC. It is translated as CASSQPTLRDRDGYTF.